The source of this T cell receptor beta chain is a study of blood T cell repertoires in COVID-19. Study information: Acute and convalescent COVID-19 specimens originated in the United States, Italy and Spain.

Data came from immunoSEQ multiplex PCR; TCRdb stores just in-frame clones and leaves some out. The sample includes fewer than 200,000 clones, roughly 78% seen only once; the top ten take roughly 8%. Seattle participants joined during active infection and were tracked over time. The CDR3 consists of 15 residues. Germline lookup yields CDR1 MNHEY and CDR2 SVGAGI. V was shortened by 6 bases and J by 4 bases, with 18 bases between the two germline ends. The TCR comes from a woman aged 55-69 years with COVID-19, enrolled during active disease. V usage is TRBV6-5 and J usage is TRBJ1-2; tentatively, D is TRBD1 (5 bases). The sample comprised peripheral blood. The DNA of the CDR3 is TGTGCCAGCAGGAACGGGGGTAGCATCTCCTATGGCTACACCTTC. Translation gives CASRNGGSISYGYTF.